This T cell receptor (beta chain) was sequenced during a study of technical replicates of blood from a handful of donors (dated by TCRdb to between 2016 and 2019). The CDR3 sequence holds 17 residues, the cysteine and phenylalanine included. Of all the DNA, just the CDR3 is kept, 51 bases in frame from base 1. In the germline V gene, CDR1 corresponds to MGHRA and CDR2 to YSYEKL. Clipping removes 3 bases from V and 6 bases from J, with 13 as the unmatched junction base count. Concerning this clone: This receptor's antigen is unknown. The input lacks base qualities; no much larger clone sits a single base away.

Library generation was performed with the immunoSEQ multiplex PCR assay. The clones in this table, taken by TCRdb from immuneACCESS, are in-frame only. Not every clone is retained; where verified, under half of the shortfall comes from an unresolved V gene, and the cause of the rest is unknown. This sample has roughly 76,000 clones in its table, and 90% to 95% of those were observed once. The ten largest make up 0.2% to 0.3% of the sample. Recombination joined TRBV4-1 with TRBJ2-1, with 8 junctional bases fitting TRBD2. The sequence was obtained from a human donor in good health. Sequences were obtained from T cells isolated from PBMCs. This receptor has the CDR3 CASSQDGAGVRLNEQFF. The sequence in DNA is TGCGCCAGCAGCCAGGACGGAGCGGGAGTTCGACTCAATGAGCAGTTCTTC.